A single sample is the source of the 17 T cell receptor beta chains below, sequenced in a study of CD8 T cells in Susac syndrome. Random hexamers were used to reverse transcribe an amount of roughly 0.5 to 1 ug RNA. A single record per CDR3 protein comes from TCRdb applying MiXCR to the immunoSEQ multiplex PCR reads. This table holds just over 150,000 distinct CDR3 sequences, about 94% found once. The sample consisted of CD8+ T cells from PBMCs. All receptors come from a human donor with multiple sclerosis.

Only one count was recorded for this clonotype. This chain links TRBV27 with TRBJ2-1; tentatively, D is TRBD1 (7 bases). The CDR3 has 15 residues. Between the trimmed V and J ends, which lost 3 bases and 5 bases, there was a span of 14 bases. Germline V gives CDR1 MNHEY, CDR2 SMNVEV (reference sequence). CDR3 sequence reads: CASSFGQGGHNEQFF. DNA of the CDR3: TGTGCCAGCAGTTTTGGGCAGGGGGGCCACAATGAGCAGTTCTTC.

The chain is built from TRBV9 and TRBJ2-3, with 8 bases aligning to TRBD2. The V segment lost 7 bases and the J segment 5 bases; nucleotides outside the gene matches: 6. Germline loops: CDR1 SGDLS, CDR2 YYNGEE. CDR3 length: 13 residues. The CDR3 spells CASRGLEGDTQYF. The CDR3 DNA reads TGTGCCAGCCGGGGACTAGAAGGAGATACGCAGTATTTT.

J is TRBJ2-3 and V is TRBV12-3 or TRBV12-4; 9 positions agree with TRBD2. V lost 5 bases to trimming and J lost 1 base; unmatched junction nucleotides: 7. The CDR3 has 16 amino acids. DNA for the CDR3: TGTGCCAGCAGTCGGCTCGTAGCGGGGGGCACAGATACGCAGTATTTT. It specifies CASSRLVAGGTDTQYF.

This chain connects TRBV15 to TRBJ1-5; maybe TRBD1 (6 bases). V lost 8 bases and J lost 6, with 14 bases in between. In germline, CDR1 is LNHNV, CDR2 YYDKDF (reference sequence). The CDR3 is 13 amino acids. CDR3 amino acids: CATAGGPVQPQHF. The CDR3 DNA sequence: TGTGCCACCGCCGGGGGGCCGGTTCAGCCCCAGCATTTT.

This rearrangement joins TRBV5-1 to TRBJ2-7; 10 bases map to TRBD1. The V gene end was trimmed by 6 bases and the J gene end by 3 bases; junction bases not matched to a gene: 3. This CDR3 is built from 13 residues. The germline CDR1 and CDR2 sequences are SGHRS and YFSETQ. The CDR3, as DNA: TGCGCCAGCAAGGGACAGGGGCTCTACGAGCAGTACTTC. Translating gives CASKGQGLYEQYF.

V is TRBV29-1 and J is TRBJ1-2, with D possibly matching TRBD1 (5 bases). V lost 4 bases and J 6 bases, leaving 12 bases between the germline ends. Germline values: CDR1 SQVTM, CDR2 ANQGSEA. The CDR3 covers 12 residues. CDR3 sequence reads: CSVGPDIDGYTF. The DNA of the CDR3 is TGCAGCGTTGGTCCGGACATTGATGGCTACACCTTC.

The chain is built from TRBV11-2 and TRBJ2-1, with a weak D call TRBD1 (6 bases). CDR1 is SGHAT and CDR2 is FQNNGV in the germline V gene. Deletions cut 0 bases from V and 7 bases from J, with 10 bases between. CDR3 size: 14 residues. The CDR3 region is CASSLDPRGNEQFF. The DNA of the CDR3 is TGTGCCAGCAGCTTAGATCCCAGGGGTAATGAGCAGTTCTTC.

The chain recombines TRBV20-1 with TRBJ2-5; 8 bases match TRBD1. There are 17 residues in the CDR3. Trimming took 2 bases from V and 0 from J; bases not matched to a gene: 11. Looked up from germline, CDR1 is DFQATT and CDR2 is SNEGSKA (reference sequence). CDR3 bases: TGCAGTGCTAGACTAGGGAGGAACAGGGGGTACCAAGAGACCCAGTACTTC. This encodes CSARLGRNRGYQETQYF.

The genes are TRBV27 and TRBJ1-2; no firm D call. The CDR3 is 14 amino acids. CDR1 MNHEY and CDR2 SMNVEV come from the germline V gene (reference sequence). V was pared by 5 bases and J by 0 bases, with 10 bases between. The CDR3 DNA reads as TGTGCCAGCAGTAGGACCGTCCCTAACTATGGCTACACCTTC. Its protein product is CASSRTVPNYGYTF.

The count of this clonotype is one. The rearrangement links TRBV27 to TRBJ2-1; D gene uncertain. The CDR3 loop spans 11 amino acids. Germline V gene lookup returns CDR1 MNHEY and CDR2 SMNVEV (reference sequence). Trimming removed 8 bases from V and 4 bases from J, with 6 bases in between. The CDR3 bases are TGTGCCAGCCAACAGTACAATGAGCAGTTCTTC. The encoded protein is CASQQYNEQFF.

J is TRBJ2-1 and V is TRBV24-1; D gene ambiguous. The CDR3 sequence is 15 residues long. Trimming took 5 bases from V and 0 from J, leaving 10 bases between them. The germline V gene has CDR1 KGHDR and CDR2 SFDVKD. CDR3 residues: CATSGGSSSYNEQFF. The CDR3 DNA sequence: TGTGCCACCAGTGGTGGATCCAGCTCCTACAATGAGCAGTTCTTC.

This chain connects TRBV12-3 or TRBV12-4 to TRBJ1-1, with D perhaps TRBD1 (5 bases). The CDR3 is made up of 13 amino acids. Trimming took 5 bases from V and 5 from J, leaving 12 bases between them. CDR3: CASSTTGRTEAFF. In DNA form, the CDR3 reads TGTGCCAGCAGTACAACAGGACGAACTGAAGCTTTCTTT.

This chain joins TRBV6-5 and TRBJ2-3; 8 bases match TRBD1. The CDR3 is 18 amino acids. The germline V gene has CDR1 MNHEY and CDR2 SVGAGI. The V and J ends lost 2 bases and 0 bases, in that order; junction bases with no gene match: 10. The DNA for the CDR3 is TGTGCCAGCAGTTACCCTGTGACAGGGGAGGCTAGCACAGATACGCAGTATTTT. It is translated as CASSYPVTGEASTDTQYF.

The V and J genes are TRBV7-9 and TRBJ2-2; D remains ambiguous. The CDR3 length is 15 residues. Germline values: CDR1 SEHNR, CDR2 FQNEAQ (reference sequence). V was clipped by 4 bases and J by 0 bases, with 9 bases between them. The CDR3 coding sequence is TGTGCCAGCAGCTCCCGCACCGCGAACACCGGGGAGCTGTTTTTT. Translated, it gives CASSSRTANTGELFF.

V is TRBV27 and J is TRBJ1-2; TRBD1 might be the D (6 bases). V dropped 2 bases and J dropped 4 bases, with 8 bases sitting between them. The CDR3 is 13 residues long. Per germline, CDR1 MNHEY and CDR2 SMNVEV (reference sequence). DNA of the CDR3: TGTGCCAGCAGTTTAGGACAGTTCTATGGCTACACCTTC. The encoded protein is CASSLGQFYGYTF.

V usage is TRBV30 and J usage is TRBJ1-2; 9 bases are a match to TRBD1. This CDR3 region has 11 residues. Germline loops: CDR1 GTSNPN, CDR2 SVGIG (reference sequence). The CDR3 nucleotides are TGTGCATGGGACAGGGCTGATGGCTACACCTTC. Translation: CAWDRADGYTF.

The table lists this clonotype with a count of one. The rearrangement joins TRBV20-1 to TRBJ1-3; the match to TRBD1 covers 7 bases. Germline CDR1 and CDR2: DFQATT and SNEGSKA (reference sequence). The CDR3 has 13 amino acids. V was pared by 2 bases and J by 4 bases, with 2 bases of the junction left unmatched. CDR3 protein: CSARPTGGNTIYF. In DNA, the CDR3 is TGCAGTGCTAGACCGACAGGGGGAAACACCATATATTTT.